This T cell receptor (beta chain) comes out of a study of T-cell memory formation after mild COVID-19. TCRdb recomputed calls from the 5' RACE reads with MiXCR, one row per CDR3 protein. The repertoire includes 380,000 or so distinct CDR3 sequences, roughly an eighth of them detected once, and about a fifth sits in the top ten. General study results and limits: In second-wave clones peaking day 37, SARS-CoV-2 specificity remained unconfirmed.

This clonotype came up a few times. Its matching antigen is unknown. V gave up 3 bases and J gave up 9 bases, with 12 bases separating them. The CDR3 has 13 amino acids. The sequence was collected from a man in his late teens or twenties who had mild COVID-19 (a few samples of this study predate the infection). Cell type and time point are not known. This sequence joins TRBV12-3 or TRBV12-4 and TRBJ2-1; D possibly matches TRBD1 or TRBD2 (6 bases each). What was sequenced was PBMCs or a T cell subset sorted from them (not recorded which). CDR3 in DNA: TGTGCCAGCAGTTTCCTGGGGGGCGGTGAGCAGTTCTTC. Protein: CASSFLGGGEQFF.